This T cell receptor beta chain was retrieved from a study of Tregs in tolerant kidney transplant recipients. Study observations and caveats: The small number of patients limits these findings pending further validation.

A note on this clone: The antigen is not known.

CD4+CD25+CD127- Tregs, CD4+CD25- non-Tregs, CD4 and CD8 cells were sorted. With 0 bases removed from V and 0 bases from J, the gap between germline ends came to 7 bases. The CDR3 runs 15 residues. Germline V gene sequence: CDR1 SGHDT, CDR2 YYEEEE. Repertoires were generated with immunoSEQ multiplex PCR, while TCRdb's copy carries only in-frame clones and drops some. Of roughly 70,000 clones detected, roughly 84% appear once; the ten largest clones hold roughly 4%. The receptor comes from a human donor in good health. Input material: CD4+ T cells from blood. The rearrangement joins TRBV5-6 to TRBJ2-1; D gene uncertain. CDR3 in amino acids: CASSLVSSSYNEQFF. In DNA form, the CDR3 reads TGTGCCAGCAGCTTGGTGTCCAGCTCCTACAATGAGCAGTTCTTC.